This passage covers 25 T cell receptor beta chains from one sample sequenced in a study of glioma-infiltrating T cells. Amplification of TCR alpha and beta CDR3 regions from RNA used iRepertoire nested multiplex PCR. TCRdb used MiXCR to reprocess the multiplex PCR reads, holding one entry per CDR3 protein. The data contain fewer than 500,000 distinct CDR3 sequences, more than 35% of them seen just once; the ten biggest clones take up around 12%. Sequencing input: glioma tissue, nonneoplastic brain tissue, or PBMCs (not recorded which). The receptors were sampled from a human donor with low-grade glioma or glioblastoma, undergoing nonglioma brain surgery, or in good health (not recorded which).

The chain employs TRBV20-1 and TRBJ1-1; 8 bases map to TRBD1. J gave up 5 bases and V 3 bases, and 8 bases lay outside the gene matches. The germline gives CDR1 DFQATT, CDR2 SNEGSKA (reference sequence). The CDR3 sequence is 14 residues long. The CDR3 here is CSASRQGPKTEAFF. CDR3 coding DNA: TGCAGTGCTAGCCGACAGGGGCCGAAAACTGAAGCTTTCTTT.

A note on this clonotype: A much larger clone is a single base away; this may be a read error. This chain links TRBV7-9 with TRBJ1-5; D ambiguous. The CDR3 is 13 residues long. The V gene's germline CDR1 is SEHNR and CDR2 FQNEAQ (reference sequence). Trimming removed 1 base from V and 4 bases from J, with 5 bases in between. In DNA, the CDR3 is TGTGCCAGCAGCTTAGATGCGAATCAGCCCCAGCATTTT. This gives the protein CASSLDANQPQHF.

This chain links TRBV19 with TRBJ2-1; TRBD2 is a possible D gene (6 bases). Germline-derived CDR1 and CDR2 are LNHDA and SQIVND (reference sequence). Trimming pared 3 bases from V and 5 bases from J, leaving 14 bases between. There are 15 residues in the CDR3. In nucleotides, the CDR3 is TGTGCCAGTAGTATTGCACTAGCTACTAACAATGAGCAGTTCTTC. Its protein product is CASSIALATNNEQFF. Variable domain in full (rest from reference TRBV19 and TRBJ2-1): DGGITQSPKYLFRKEGQNVTLSCEQNLNHDAMYWYRQDPGQGLRLIYYSQIVNDFQKGDIAEGYSVSREKKESFPLTVTSAQKNPTAFYLCASSIALATNNEQFFGPGTRLTVL.

Comments on this clonotype: A read error may explain this, as a much larger clone is one base away. The chain uses TRBV6-1 and TRBJ2-7; 8 nucleotides line up with TRBD1. Germline V CDR1 and CDR2: MNHNS, SASEGT. V shed 6 bases, J shed 9 bases, and the junction held 13 bases outside the gene matches. This CDR3 has 14 amino acids. CDR3 sequence (DNA): TGTGCCAGCAGCACCGGGCAGGGGGCGTCCGGGCAGTACTTC. Translating gives CASSTGQGASGQYF.

This clonotype has more than one count but fewer than ten. The genes are TRBV7-3 and TRBJ2-1; D ambiguous. Germline values: CDR1 SGHTA, CDR2 FQGTGA. CDR3 length: 13 residues. V was shortened by 1 base and J by 5 bases, with 6 bases between the two germline ends. The CDR3 protein is CASSLRRNNEQFF. The DNA of the CDR3 is TGTGCCAGCAGCTTAAGGCGAAACAATGAGCAGTTCTTC.

Comments on this clonotype: This sequence may be a read error, since a much larger clone differs from it by one base. This sequence joins TRBV28 and TRBJ1-2, with TRBD1 matching 7 bases. From germline, CDR1 is MDHEN and CDR2 SYDVKM. The CDR3 has 14 amino acids. V trimming: 3 bases; J trimming: 13 bases; junction bases outside the gene matches: 14. The CDR3 DNA reads as TGTGCCAGCAGTTTCAGGACAGGTTGGATGGCTTGCACCTTC. It codes for CASSFRTGWMACTF.

This clonotype has ten or more counts. This chain joins TRBV20-1 and TRBJ1-2; tentatively, D is TRBD1 (5 bases). This CDR3 is 13 amino acids long. Germline-derived CDR1 and CDR2 are DFQATT and SNEGSKA (reference sequence). The V and J ends lost 3 bases and 6 bases respectively, with 14 bases between them. Here the CDR3 reads CSASHDGGDGYTF. DNA for the CDR3: TGCAGTGCTAGCCACGACGGGGGGGATGGCTACACCTTC.

The CDR3 bases are TGCAGCGTTAGGGGAGGAGGGGGCGGCTACGAGCAGTACTTC. Translation: CSVRGGGGGYEQYF. The rearrangement joins TRBV29-1 to TRBJ2-7; D perhaps matches TRBD1 (7 bases). Germline V lookup: CDR1 SQVTM, CDR2 ANQGSEA. The CDR3 loop spans 14 amino acids. Trimming removed 5 bases from V and 3 bases from J, with 17 bases in between.

This clonotype was detected a few times. The chain is built from TRBV5-1 and TRBJ2-3; TRBD2 matches 10 bases. This CDR3 spans 17 amino acids. Unmatched junction bases numbered 13, after V lost 3 bases and J lost 6 bases. Germline CDR1 SGHRS, CDR2 YFSETQ. For the CDR3, the DNA is TGCGCCAGCAGCTCTCTACCTAGCGGGAGCCCTCGGGATACGCAGTATTTT. Translated: CASSSLPSGSPRDTQYF. The full variable domain, its missing parts supplied by reference TRBV5-1 and TRBJ2-3, is KAGVTQTPRYLIKTRGQQVTLSCSPISGHRSVSWYQQTPGQGLQFLFEYFSETQRNKGNFPGRFSGRQFSNSRSEMNVSTLELGDSALYLCASSSLPSGSPRDTQYFGPGTRLTVL.

Of note for this clonotype: Germline is not matched at one junction end, which may reflect a read error. This chain connects TRBV12-3 or TRBV12-4 to TRBJ2-3, with D uncertain. The CDR3 has 13 amino acids. The chain's CDR3 is CARSSHGTDTQYF. CDR3 nucleotide sequence: TGTGCCAGGAGTTCCCACGGAACAGATACGCAGTATTTT.

The chain links TRBV7-2 to TRBJ1-2; tentative D call: TRBD1 (5 bases). The CDR3 totals 12 residues. Germline CDR1 reads SGHTA; CDR2 reads FQGNSA. Trimming shortened V by 5 bases and J by 12 bases, and 16 bases separated the two germline ends. CDR3 coding DNA: TGTGCCAGCAGCCAGCAGGGTGTCGGGCACACCTTC. Its protein product is CASSQQGVGHTF.

For this clonotype: A much larger clone is a single base away; this may be a read error. The gene calls are TRBV6-2 or TRBV6-3 and TRBJ1-5; possible D gene TRBD1, 5 bases. Germline loops: CDR1 MNHEY, CDR2 SVGEGT. V was shortened by 9 bases and J by 6 bases, with 12 bases between the two germline ends. The CDR3 is 12 amino acids. The CDR3 region has the DNA TGTGCCAGATCCGGCGGGGGTCAGCCCCAGCATTTT. Encoded protein: CARSGGGQPQHF.

Worth noting for this clonotype: This CDR3 fails to terminate in the conserved phenylalanine or tryptophan, so it likely reflects a read error. This chain connects TRBV11-2 to TRBJ1-2; TRBD1 agrees at 7 bases. CDR3 size: 18 residues. Trimming took 0 bases from V and 3 from J; bases not matched to a gene: 13. From germline, CDR1 is SGHAT and CDR2 FQNNGV. CDR3 in amino acids: CASSLDGALTGKDYGYTL. CDR3 coding DNA: TGTGCCAGCAGCTTAGATGGAGCTTTGACAGGGAAGGACTATGGCTACACCCTC.

The chain has TRBV14 and TRBJ2-7, with TRBD1 matching 7 bases. The CDR3 is made up of 15 amino acids. V lost 2 bases to trimming and J lost 5 bases; unmatched junction nucleotides: 9. Germline CDR1 and CDR2: SGHDN and FVKESK. The CDR3: CASSQSRGRLNEQYF. The CDR3 bases are TGTGCCAGCAGCCAAAGTAGGGGGCGCTTAAACGAGCAGTACTTC.

The chain recombines TRBV29-1 with TRBJ1-2, with no clear D. This CDR3 has 11 amino acids. Germline loops: CDR1 SQVTM, CDR2 ANQGSEA. Trimming removed 4 bases from V and 8 bases from J, with 11 bases in between. CDR3 DNA: TGCAGCGTTGGAATCTATGAGGGCTACACCTTC. Its protein product is CSVGIYEGYTF.

A remark on this clonotype: A read error may explain this, as a much larger clone is one base away. V and J are TRBV6-2 or TRBV6-3 and TRBJ2-1; D is ambiguous. The CDR3 totals 18 residues. CDR1 is MNHEY and CDR2 is SVGEGT in the germline V gene. The CDR3, as DNA: TGTGCCAGCAGTTACCCCGGACCGCTACTTAGCTCCTACAATGGGCAGTTCTTC. Its translation: CASSYPGPLLSSYNGQFF.

The chain employs TRBV28 and TRBJ2-1, with D possibly matching TRBD2 (7 bases). Germline V gives CDR1 MDHEN, CDR2 SYDVKM. V shed 6 bases and J shed 4 bases, with 16 bases lying between them. The CDR3 has 15 residues. CDR3 protein: CASSPAGAPYNEQFF. CDR3 DNA: TGTGCCAGCAGCCCCGCGGGGGCCCCTTACAATGAGCAGTTCTTC.

The V and J genes are TRBV19 and TRBJ1-5; no definite D call. This CDR3 region has 15 residues. Per the germline V gene, CDR1 is LNHDA and CDR2 is SQIVND (reference sequence). The germline V and J ends were trimmed by 5 bases and 1 base, with 12 bases remaining between them. In nucleotides, the CDR3 is TGTGCCAGTAGTCTCGGGGTGAACAGCAATCAGCCCCAGCATTTT. Translated: CASSLGVNSNQPQHF.

This clonotype came up many times. V usage is TRBV28 and J usage is TRBJ1-2; no definite D call. V lost 5 bases and J lost 4, with 11 bases in between. The CDR3 has 13 amino acids. Germline V gene lookup returns CDR1 MDHEN and CDR2 SYDVKM. The CDR3 region is CASSPFDFYGYTF. The CDR3 nucleotides are TGTGCCAGCAGTCCCTTCGACTTCTATGGCTACACCTTC.

The J gene is TRBJ2-1, the V gene TRBV4-1; tentatively, D is TRBD1 (5 bases). From germline, CDR1 is MGHRA and CDR2 YSYEKL. The CDR3 is 14 amino acids. Trimming cost V 1 base and J 4 bases, with 8 bases left between them. The CDR3 bases are TGCGCCAGCAGCCAAGCCGACAGATACAATGAGCAGTTCTTC. As protein: CASSQADRYNEQFF.

This chain connects TRBV6-2 or TRBV6-3 to TRBJ2-5; possibly TRBD1 for D (6 bases). Germline CDR1 reads MNHEY; CDR2 reads SVGEGT. V was trimmed by 7 bases and J by 4 bases, leaving 16 bases between them. The CDR3 covers 14 residues. CDR3 nucleotide sequence: TGTGCCAGCACCGACCGGGACACTCGAGAGACCCAGTACTTC. Residues: CASTDRDTRETQYF.

The chain uses TRBV7-9 and TRBJ1-1, with unresolved D. Germline V CDR1 and CDR2: SEHNR, FQNEAQ (reference sequence). Between the trimmed V and J ends, which lost 5 bases and 0 bases, there was a span of 13 bases. The CDR3 sequence is 15 residues long. CDR3 in amino acids: CASSPRKGLNTEAFF. In DNA, the CDR3 is TGTGCCAGCAGCCCCCGTAAAGGTTTGAACACTGAAGCTTTCTTT.

The V call is TRBV27, the J call TRBJ2-3; 10 bases map to TRBD2. CDR1 MNHEY and CDR2 SMNVEV come from the germline V gene (reference sequence). Germline trimming cut 2 bases from V and 5 bases from J; bases unmatched to any gene: 4. The CDR3 is 15 residues long. Written as DNA, the CDR3 is TGTGCCAGCAGTTTAACAGCGGGAGGGCAAGATACGCAGTATTTT. Translation: CASSLTAGGQDTQYF.

V gene TRBV7-2 combines with J gene TRBJ2-1; a weak D match, TRBD2 (6 bases). The germline gives CDR1 SGHTA, CDR2 FQGNSA. V lost 6 bases, J lost 3 bases, and 12 bases lay in between. The CDR3 covers 14 residues. CDR3 sequence: CASRRGGGYNEQFF. As DNA, the CDR3 is TGTGCCAGCAGGCGGGGTGGGGGCTACAATGAGCAGTTCTTC.

The V and J genes are TRBV25-1 and TRBJ2-3; 12 bases agree with TRBD1. Germline assignment: CDR1 MGHDK and CDR2 SYGVNS. V dropped 2 bases and J dropped 9; count of bases not matched to a gene: 9. The CDR3 is 16 amino acids. CDR3 residues: CASSEGGQGARDTQYF. In nucleotides, the CDR3 is TGTGCCAGCAGTGAAGGGGGACAGGGGGCGCGTGACACGCAGTATTTT.